The present T cell receptor (beta chain) was sequenced within a study of T cell repertoires in cytomegalovirus infection. Study results and limitations: There were HLA-C-restricted CMV-specific TCR beta clonotypes dominating the ex vivo response. CMV carriers having the relevant HLA were flagged by cumulative public TCR beta family frequency.

TCRdb re-called the reads through MiXCR, storing one row per CDR3 protein. The table includes 150,000 to 200,000 distinct CDR3 sequences, roughly 28% detected once. This clonotype was detected ten times or more. Its antigen is undetermined. The ends were cut back, 4 bases at V and 10 bases at J, with 20 bases in the middle. The germline CDR1 and CDR2 sequences are SGHAT and FQNNGV. The CDR3 loop spans 16 amino acids. The sample consisted of PBMCs. This TCR was recovered from a human donor in good health (CMV status not recorded). Some clones in this sample may be carry-over from other donors' samples. This sequence joins TRBV11-2 and TRBJ1-6; possibly TRBD1 for D (5 bases). The CDR3 region has the DNA TGTGCCAGCAGCTCCTCGGGGACGGGAGGAAAATCACCCCTCCACTTT. The encoded protein is CASSSSGTGGKSPLHF. Combining the CDR3 with reference TRBV11-2 and TRBJ1-6 gives the whole variable domain EAGVAQSPRYKIIEKRQSVAFWCNPISGHATLYWYQQILGQGPKLLIQFQNNGVVDDSQLPKDRFSAERLKGVDSTLKIQPAKLEDSAVYLCASSSSGTGGKSPLHFGNGTRLTVT.